This record looks at one T cell receptor beta chain sequence and its context. This entry is derived from a study of T-cell reconstitution after alpha-beta-depleted transplantation in children. Unique molecular identifiers were incorporated when the TCRbeta library was constructed. A single record per CDR3 protein comes from TCRdb applying MiXCR to the PCR reads. The data show over 300,000 distinct CDR3 sequences, about 9.3% seen once. The input for sequencing was PBMCs from the stem cell graft donor, taken from the stem cell graft. The origin of this receptor is a human donor who donated a stem cell graft to a child with acute lymphoblastic leukemia.

The chain's CDR3 is CSATGTSDTDTQYF. The CDR3 DNA reads TGCAGTGCTACCGGGACTAGCGACACAGATACGCAGTATTTT. The chain joins TRBV20-1 to TRBJ2-3; 10 bases fit TRBD2. J gave up 2 bases and V 4 bases, and 3 bases lay outside the gene matches. Germline loops: CDR1 DFQATT, CDR2 SNEGSKA (reference sequence). The CDR3 has 14 residues.